The rows below give T cell receptor beta chains drawn from one sample of a study of OX40 agonist ivuxolimab in advanced cancers. TCRdb's copy holds only in-frame clones and misses some; the assay was immunoSEQ multiplex PCR. Among some 82,000 clones listed, around nine tenths were seen once. Sequenced here: CD4+ or CD8+ T cells sorted from blood, sampled in a trial of the OX40 agonist ivuxolimab. The receptors come from an adult with an advanced solid tumor such as melanoma, head and neck, liver or kidney cancer. Each CDR3 is given with its conserved first and last residue. D genes are given only for firm matches. For some rows the clone size is stated as once, few or many, or as a class when expanded; others skip it.

j_call	v_call	d_call	clone_size	cdr3_nt	cdr3_aa
TRBJ2-6	TRBV5-4	TRBD1	-	TGTGCCAGCAGCCGACAGGGGGGGCCCGGGGCCAACGTCCTGACTTTC	CASSRQGGPGANVLTF
TRBJ1-1	TRBV7-2	-	-	TGTGCCAGCAGACACCCGCGGGCAGGAATGAACACTGAAGCTTTCTTT	CASRHPRAGMNTEAFF
TRBJ2-6	TRBV28	-	-	TGTGCCAGCGCGTCCCGGGGCAGGGGCTCTGGGGCCAACGTCCTGACTTTC	CASASRGRGSGANVLTF
TRBJ2-1	TRBV5-1	-	-	TGCGCCAGCAGCTTCGACAATGAGCAGTTCTTC	CASSFDNEQFF
TRBJ2-3	TRBV7-3	-	-	TGTGCCAGCAGCTTAAACCGGGGAGATTCAGATACGCAGTATTTT	CASSLNRGDSDTQYF
TRBJ2-5	TRBV21-1	-	-	TGTGCCAGCAGCAAAGAGGGGGGTCGAGTCCCCAAGACCCAGTACTTC	CASSKEGGRVPKTQYF
TRBJ2-5	TRBV6-4	-	-	TGTGCCAGCAGTACCTCCCTAGCAGAGACCCAGTACTTC	CASSTSLAETQYF
TRBJ2-2	TRBV29-1	-	-	TGCAGCGTTGGGGCGCTGAGTCACACCGGGGAGCTGTTTTTT	CSVGALSHTGELFF
TRBJ2-1	TRBV19	-	-	TGTGCCAGTAGTATTCGATTGGCGAGATCCTACAATGAGCAGTTCTTC	CASSIRLARSYNEQFF
TRBJ1-4	TRBV18	-	-	TGTGCCAGCTCACCTCGGTCGGGGGAAAAACTGTTTTTT	CASSPRSGEKLFF
TRBJ2-7	TRBV5-1	-	-	TGCGCCAGCAGCTTGGCGGGGCAGGGAATGAGCTCCTACGAGCAGTACTTC	CASSLAGQGMSSYEQYF
TRBJ2-3	TRBV18	TRBD1	-	TGTGCCAGCTCACTCGGGACAGCCCTTTTAGATACGCAGTATTTT	CASSLGTALLDTQYF
TRBJ1-2	TRBV19	-	-	TGTGCCAGTAGTATGAATGGGGACCCAGTCGGCTACACCTTC	CASSMNGDPVGYTF
TRBJ2-7	TRBV20-1	-	-	TGCAGTGCTAGCGCGTACGAGCAGTACTTC	CSASAYEQYF
TRBJ2-1	TRBV9	-	-	TGTGCCAGCAGCGGACAGATTTACAATGAGCAGTTCTTC	CASSGQIYNEQFF
TRBJ2-1	TRBV7-2	-	-	TGTGCCAGCAGCTCTCCTGGAAATGAGCAGTTCTTC	CASSSPGNEQFF
TRBJ2-7	TRBV5-1	TRBD2	-	TGCGCCAGCAGCCAGGGACTAGCGGGAGCCTACGAGCAGTACTTC	CASSQGLAGAYEQYF
TRBJ2-2	TRBV11-2	-	once	TGTGCCAGCAGCTTTGAGAGGTTCACCGGGGAGCTGTTTTTT	CASSFERFTGELFF
TRBJ1-5	TRBV18	-	-	TGTGCCAGCTCACCATTTGAAGGGCCCAGCAATCAGCCCCAGCATTTT	CASSPFEGPSNQPQHF
TRBJ1-1	TRBV19	-	-	TGTGCCAGTATACAGACAGGTATGAACACTGAAGCTTTCTTT	CASIQTGMNTEAFF
TRBJ2-7	TRBV29-1	TRBD1	-	TGCAGCGTGGGTGGACAGGCCGCAGGGGAGCAGTACTTC	CSVGGQAAGEQYF
TRBJ2-1	TRBV5-4	TRBD1	-	TGTGCCAGCAGCTTGTGGGACAGGGGATACAATGAGCAGTTCTTC	CASSLWDRGYNEQFF
TRBJ2-3	TRBV18	-	-	TGTGCCAGCTCACCAGGGAGCACAGATACGCAGTATTTT	CASSPGSTDTQYF
TRBJ1-3	TRBV2	-	-	TGTGCCAGCACCCGGGGTAGGGCTTCTGGAAACACCATATATTTT	CASTRGRASGNTIYF
TRBJ2-5	TRBV10-3	TRBD1	-	TGTGCCATCAGGGGACAGGGTAGGGAGACCCAGTACTTC	CAIRGQGRETQYF
TRBJ1-2	TRBV20-1	-	-	TGCAGTGCCGGGTGGGGCTACACCTTC	CSAGWGYTF
TRBJ2-1	TRBV18	TRBD2	-	TGTGCCAGCTCACCACGGAAAGCGGGGGATTTCAATGAGCAGTTCTTC	CASSPRKAGDFNEQFF
TRBJ2-3	TRBV5-8	TRBD1	-	TGTGCCAGCAGCCCCGGGACAGGGGGCACAGATACGCAGTATTTT	CASSPGTGGTDTQYF
TRBJ1-5	TRBV4-1	-	-	TGCGCCAGCAGCCAAGAAGGACAGATTGCTCAGCCCCAGCATTTT	CASSQEGQIAQPQHF
TRBJ2-7	TRBV28	-	-	TGTGCCAGCAGACCCCACGGGCCCCGGTGGGACGAGCAGTACTTC	CASRPHGPRWDEQYF
TRBJ2-7	TRBV19	-	many	TGTGCCAATCCGGGACCTAGCACGTACGAGCAGTACTTC	CANPGPSTYEQYF
TRBJ2-7	TRBV19	-	-	TGTGCCAGTAGTATAAGTTTAGCGGCGACCTACGAGCAGTACTTC	CASSISLAATYEQYF
TRBJ1-3	TRBV28	-	-	TGTGCCAGCAGTTTACCCTCCACAGTGCCAGGAAACACCATATATTTT	CASSLPSTVPGNTIYF
TRBJ2-3	TRBV5-1	TRBD2	-	TGCGCCAGCAGCGGAAGCGGGAGGGAGGAAGATACGCAGTATTTT	CASSGSGREEDTQYF
TRBJ1-4	TRBV5-1	-	-	TGCGCCAGCAGCCCGGGGCAGGTTGCAACTAATGAAAAACTGTTTTTT	CASSPGQVATNEKLFF
TRBJ2-3	TRBV7-9	-	-	TGTGCCAGCAGCTCCCGAGGGTTCGGGGGAGGCCCAGATACGCAGTATTTT	CASSSRGFGGGPDTQYF
TRBJ1-1	TRBV29-1	-	-	TGCAGCGTTGAAGGTCCGGGGAACACTGAAGCTTTCTTT	CSVEGPGNTEAFF
TRBJ2-2	TRBV28	TRBD1	-	TGTGCCATCTCAGGACAGGGGGCAATTCGGAACACCGGGGAGCTGTTTTTT	CAISGQGAIRNTGELFF
TRBJ2-3	TRBV27	TRBD1	once	TGTGCCAGCAGTTCCAAGGGGACAGGGGGGACAGATACGCAGTATTTT	CASSSKGTGGTDTQYF
TRBJ1-5	TRBV11-3	-	-	TGTGCCAGCAGCTTAGATCAGGGGATGTACAATCAGCCCCAGCATTTT	CASSLDQGMYNQPQHF
TRBJ1-1	TRBV18	-	-	TGTGCCAGCTCCCCCCCCCAGGGAGGGGGGACTGAAGCTTTCTTT	CASSPPQGGGTEAFF
TRBJ2-3	TRBV19	TRBD1	-	TGTGCCAGTAGTGTACAGGGGACCAGCACAGATACGCAGTATTTT	CASSVQGTSTDTQYF
TRBJ1-2	TRBV5-1	-	-	TGCGCCAGCAGCTTGGGTGTCGGCTATGGCTACACCTTC	CASSLGVGYGYTF
TRBJ2-1	TRBV10-3	-	-	TGTGCCATGTCCCGGGGCGATGAGCAGTTCTTC	CAMSRGDEQFF
TRBJ2-3	TRBV6-5	TRBD2	-	TGTGCCAGCAGTTACTCAGCGGGAGTCACAGATACGCAGTATTTT	CASSYSAGVTDTQYF
TRBJ2-3	TRBV5-1	-	-	TGCGCCAGCAGCCAGCCGGGACTTAGCACAGATACGCAGTATTTT	CASSQPGLSTDTQYF
TRBJ1-1	TRBV27	-	few	TGTGCCAGCAGTTTTGGGGGGCTGGGCACTGAAGCTTTCTTT	CASSFGGLGTEAFF